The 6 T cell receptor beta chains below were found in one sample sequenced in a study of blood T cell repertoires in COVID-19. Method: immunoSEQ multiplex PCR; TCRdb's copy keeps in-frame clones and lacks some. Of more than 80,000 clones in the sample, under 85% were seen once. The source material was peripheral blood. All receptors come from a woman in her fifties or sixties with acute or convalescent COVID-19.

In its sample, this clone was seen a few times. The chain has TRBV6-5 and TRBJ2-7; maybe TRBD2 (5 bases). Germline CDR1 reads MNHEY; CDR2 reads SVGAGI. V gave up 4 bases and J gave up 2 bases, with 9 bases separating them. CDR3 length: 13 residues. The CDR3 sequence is CASSSTIPYEQYF. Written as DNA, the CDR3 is TGTGCCAGCAGTTCGACTATCCCCTACGAGCAGTACTTC.

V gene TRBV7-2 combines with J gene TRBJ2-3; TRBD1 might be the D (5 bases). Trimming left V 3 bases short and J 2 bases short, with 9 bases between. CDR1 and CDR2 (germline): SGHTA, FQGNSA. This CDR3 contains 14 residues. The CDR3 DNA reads TGTGCCAGCAGCTTCCACAGGACCACAGATACGCAGTATTTT. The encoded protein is CASSFHRTTDTQYF.

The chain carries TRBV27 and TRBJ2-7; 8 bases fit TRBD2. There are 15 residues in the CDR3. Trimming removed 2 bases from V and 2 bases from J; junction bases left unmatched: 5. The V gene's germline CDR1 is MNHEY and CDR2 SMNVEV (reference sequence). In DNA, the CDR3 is TGTGCCAGCAGTTTAACGGCGGGAGGACCCTACGAGCAGTACTTC. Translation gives CASSLTAGGPYEQYF.

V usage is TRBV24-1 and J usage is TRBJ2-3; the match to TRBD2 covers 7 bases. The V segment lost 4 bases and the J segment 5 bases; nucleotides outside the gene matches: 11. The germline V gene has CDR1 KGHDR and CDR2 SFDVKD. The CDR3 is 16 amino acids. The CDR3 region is CATSDRSGMGEDTQYF. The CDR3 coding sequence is TGTGCCACCAGTGACCGAAGCGGGATGGGGGAAGATACGCAGTATTTT.

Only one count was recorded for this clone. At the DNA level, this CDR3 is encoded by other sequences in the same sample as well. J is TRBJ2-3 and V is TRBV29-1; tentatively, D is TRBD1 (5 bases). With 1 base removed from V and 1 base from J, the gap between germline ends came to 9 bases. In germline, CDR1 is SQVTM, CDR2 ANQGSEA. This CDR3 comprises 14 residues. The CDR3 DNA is TGCAGCGTTGAAGGGGGCCGCGGCACAGATACGCAGTATTTT. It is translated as CSVEGGRGTDTQYF.

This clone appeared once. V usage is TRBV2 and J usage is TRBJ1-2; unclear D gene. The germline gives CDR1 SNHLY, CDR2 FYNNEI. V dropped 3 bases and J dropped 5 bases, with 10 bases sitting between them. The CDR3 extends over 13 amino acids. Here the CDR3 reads CASSEHPGYGYTF. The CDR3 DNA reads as TGTGCCAGCAGTGAGCATCCCGGTTATGGCTACACCTTC.